The 4 T cell receptor beta chains presented below share a single source sample, sequenced in a study of CD8+CD57+ T cells in acquired aplastic anemia. Patients picked for sequencing had shown CD8+CD57+ cell expansion detected by flow cytometry. Genomic DNA acted as the template from which TCR beta VDJ combination and CDR3 sequence profiling were carried out. Using its own MiXCR run on the reads, TCRdb lists one record per CDR3 protein. Of approximately 260,000 distinct CDR3 sequences in the sample, 70% to 85% are singletons; the top ten hold 35% to 50%. Sequenced input: sorted CD4+, CD8+, or CD8+CD57+ T cells (not recorded which) from PBMCs. These receptors originate from a human donor with aplastic anemia.

The chain is built from TRBV2 and TRBJ1-1; D gene uncertain. CDR3 length: 13 residues. Germline V CDR1 and CDR2: SNHLY, FYNNEI. Deletions cut 3 bases from V and 0 bases from J, with 5 bases between. The CDR3 nucleotides are TGTGCCAGCAGTGAGGAATTGAACACTGAAGCTTTCTTT. Amino acids: CASSEELNTEAFF. Filled out from reference TRBV2 and TRBJ1-1, the complete variable domain reads EPEVTQTPSHQVTQMGQEVILRCVPISNHLYFYWYRQILGQKVEFLVSFYNNEISEKSEIFDDQFSVERPDGSNFTLKIRSTKLEDSAMYFCASSEELNTEAFFGQGTRLTVV.

The chain recombines TRBV11-3 with TRBJ1-2; D might be TRBD1 (5 bases). CDR3 length: 16 residues. CDR1 and CDR2 (germline): SGHNT, YENEEA. V was pared by 3 bases and J by 5 bases, with 19 bases between. The CDR3 spells CASSLEGQGLVYGYTF. CDR3 in DNA: TGTGCCAGCAGCTTGGAGGGGCAAGGGCTCGTATATGGCTACACCTTC.

This chain uses TRBV5-8 with TRBJ1-2, with 7 positions matching TRBD1. The junction had 10 bases not matched to a gene; V was cut back by 2 bases and J by 3 bases. The CDR3 sequence is 16 residues long. CDR1 SGHTS and CDR2 YDEGEE come from the germline V gene. DNA of the CDR3: TGTGCCAGCAGCTTTAGTAACAGGGGCTTGGACTATGGCTACACCTTC. Translation gives CASSFSNRGLDYGYTF.

Comments on this clonotype: The CDR3 ends on some other residue instead of the conserved phenylalanine or tryptophan, so this is likely a read error. This chain connects TRBV2 to TRBJ2-1; D might be TRBD1 or TRBD2, each matching 6 bases. Germline lookup yields CDR1 SNHLY and CDR2 FYNNEI. This CDR3 region has 13 residues. V lost 6 bases to trimming and J lost 8 bases, with 14 bases between them. The CDR3 sequence is CASRDGGTHEQFS. CDR3 in DNA: TGTGCCAGCAGGGACGGGGGCACCCATGAGCAGTTCTCT.